These 9 T cell receptor beta chains were sequenced from one sample in a study of T cells in Graves' hyperthyroidism and ophthalmopathy. RNA transcripts gave rise to amplified TCR beta CDR3 regions. A set of HTBI primers served as the primers for a first-round RT-PCR of the TCR CDR3. In TCRdb, the multiplex PCR reads were re-called with MiXCR into one record per CDR3 protein. The sample shows approximately 380,000 distinct CDR3 sequences, approximately 19% of them seen only once. Sequenced input: blood. The receptors here all came from a woman between 18 and 29 years old with Graves' hyperthyroidism.

In this sample, this clonotype turned up a few times. The V and J genes are TRBV7-9 and TRBJ2-4; 12 nucleotides match TRBD1. CDR1 and CDR2 (germline): SEHNR, FQNEAQ (reference sequence). CDR3 length equals 17 residues. V lost 4 bases to trimming and J lost 8 bases; unmatched junction nucleotides: 12. The chain's CDR3 is CASSYNPGQGAGDIQYF. CDR3 DNA sequence: TGTGCCAGCAGCTATAACCCGGGACAGGGGGCAGGAGACATTCAGTACTTC.

DNA of the CDR3: TGTGCCTGGAGTGCATTCGGAGAGGCCAATCAGCCCCAGCATTTT. Its translation: CAWSAFGEANQPQHF. This chain links TRBV30 with TRBJ1-5, with D unclear. The CDR3 runs 15 residues. The V end was cut by 1 base, the J end by 3 bases, with 13 bases between. Germline V gene data show CDR1 as GTSNPN and CDR2 as SVGIG (reference sequence).

There are many counts of this clonotype. The chain is built from TRBV27 and TRBJ2-7, with a tentative D call TRBD1 (5 bases). The CDR3 spans 13 residues. Germline-derived CDR1 and CDR2 are MNHEY and SMNVEV (reference sequence). Trimming stripped 3 bases from V and 4 bases from J, with 10 bases between. The CDR3 protein is CASSFRGQYEQYF. CDR3 coding DNA: TGTGCCAGCAGTTTTAGGGGCCAGTACGAGCAGTACTTC.

In this sample, this clonotype turned up many times. The V call is TRBV9, the J call TRBJ2-5; D unclear. The CDR3 runs 14 residues. Germline-derived CDR1 and CDR2 are SGDLS and YYNGEE. Trimming pared 3 bases from V and 4 bases from J, leaving 13 bases between. Here the CDR3 reads CASSASGFGETQYF. The CDR3 DNA sequence: TGTGCCAGCAGCGCCTCTGGGTTTGGAGAGACCCAGTACTTC.

The chain has TRBV3-1 and TRBJ2-6, with 10 nucleotides matching TRBD1. CDR1 is LGHDT and CDR2 is YNNKEL in the germline V gene (reference sequence). V lost 4 bases, J lost 2 bases, and 8 bases stayed unmatched. The CDR3 is made up of 18 amino acids. CDR3 region: CASSPTTGTGAGANVLTF. The CDR3, as DNA: TGTGCCAGCAGCCCAACTACCGGGACAGGGGCTGGGGCCAACGTCCTGACTTTC.

This chain joins TRBV20-1 and TRBJ1-1, with D unclear. The germline CDR1 and CDR2 sequences are DFQATT and SNEGSKA (reference sequence). Trimming cost V 1 base and J 5 bases, with 14 bases left between them. The CDR3 is 14 amino acids. The DNA for the CDR3 is TGCAGTGCTAGAGTGGTACAGTGGGAAACTGAAGCTTTCTTT. It specifies CSARVVQWETEAFF.

This clonotype was counted at least ten times. The genes are TRBV14 and TRBJ1-2; the match to TRBD1 covers 7 bases. CDR1 and CDR2 (germline): SGHDN, FVKESK. V lost 0 bases, J lost 4 bases, and 20 bases stayed unmatched. This CDR3 comprises 20 residues. CDR3 amino acids: CASSQDFTDRQNSVRYGYTF. CDR3 DNA: TGTGCCAGCAGCCAAGATTTCACGGACAGGCAGAATAGTGTACGCTATGGCTACACCTTC. Full variable domain (rest looked up from reference TRBV14 and TRBJ1-2): EAGVTQFPSHSVIEKGQTVTLRCDPISGHDNLYWYRRVMGKEIKFLLHFVKESKQDESGMPNNRFLAERTGGTYSTLKVQPAELEDSGVYFCASSQDFTDRQNSVRYGYTFGSGTRLTVV.

Ten or more counts support this clonotype. V gene TRBV12-3 or TRBV12-4 combines with J gene TRBJ1-1; a possible D gene is TRBD1 (6 bases). This CDR3 comprises 15 residues. V gave up 6 bases and J gave up 2 bases, with 16 bases separating them. This chain's CDR3 is CASSPRGGPNTEAFF. The CDR3 DNA reads as TGTGCCAGCAGCCCCCGGGGGGGGCCCAACACTGAAGCTTTCTTT.

The chain recombines TRBV4-1 with TRBJ2-5; 9 positions match TRBD2. V trimming: 1 base; J trimming: 7 bases; junction bases outside the gene matches: 4. The CDR3 has 14 amino acids. CDR1 is MGHRA, CDR2 YSYEKL, per germline. CDR3 in amino acids: CASSQVAGAGTQYF. CDR3 nucleotides: TGCGCCAGCAGCCAAGTAGCGGGGGCGGGGACCCAGTACTTC.